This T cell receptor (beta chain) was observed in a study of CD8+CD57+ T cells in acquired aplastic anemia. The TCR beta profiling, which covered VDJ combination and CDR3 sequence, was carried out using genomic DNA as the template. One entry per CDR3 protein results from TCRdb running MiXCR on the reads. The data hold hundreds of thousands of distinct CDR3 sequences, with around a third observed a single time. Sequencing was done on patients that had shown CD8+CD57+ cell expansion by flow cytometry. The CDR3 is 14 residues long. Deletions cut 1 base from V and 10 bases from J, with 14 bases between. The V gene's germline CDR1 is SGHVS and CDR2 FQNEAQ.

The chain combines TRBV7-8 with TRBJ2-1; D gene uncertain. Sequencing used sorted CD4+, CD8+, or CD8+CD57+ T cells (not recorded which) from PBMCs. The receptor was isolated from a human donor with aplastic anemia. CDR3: CASSLVNEYYEQFF. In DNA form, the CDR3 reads TGTGCCAGCAGCTTAGTAAACGAATACTACGAGCAGTTCTTC.